The source of this T cell receptor (beta chain) is a study of blood T cells in healthy people across ages. For the study at large: Per every two T cells, about one barcoded beta molecule was captured by template switching. General study points: Naive T cell percentage showed a strong correlation with TCR beta diversity. Per-million-T-cell TCR beta diversity fell roughly linearly with age.

CDR1 is MNHEY, CDR2 SVGEGT, per germline. V lost 6 bases and J lost 8, with 11 bases in between. The CDR3 spans 12 residues. Worth noting for this clonotype: Its antigen is as yet unknown.

A sample-barcoded 5' primer and a J-beta primer mix were used in a second PCR of about 7 to 12 cycles. A template-switch adaptor containing 12 random nucleotides labeled each cDNA molecule. TCRdb reanalysed the 5' RACE reads using MiXCR and keeps one entry per CDR3 protein. The sample shows about 1.5 million distinct CDR3 sequences, approximately 43% of them seen only once. Sequencing was done on a sample of blood. The chain couples TRBV6-2 or TRBV6-3 to TRBJ2-1; D may be TRBD2 (6 bases). This receptor was identified in a woman aged 18-29 years in good health. The CDR3 is CASRRGGDEQFF. In nucleotides, the CDR3 is TGTGCCAGCAGACGGGGAGGCGATGAGCAGTTCTTC.